This is a list of T cell receptor beta chains from one sample in a study of blood T cell repertoires in COVID-19. Produced via immunoSEQ multiplex PCR; TCRdb's table is partial and in-frame only. The data contain over 200,000 clones, about four fifths of them singletons. The source material was peripheral blood. These receptors all come from a man at least 80 years old with acute or convalescent COVID-19. Each CDR3 is given with its conserved first and last residue. The D gene is left open where the match is weak. Size values are once, few and many counts, or a class for expanded clones, and some rows have none.

D gene,V gene,clone size,J gene,CDR3 protein,CDR3 DNA
TRBD1,TRBV5-1,NA,TRBJ2-7,CASSLVGTGALPYEQYF,TGCGCCAGCAGCTTGGTGGGGACAGGGGCCCTCCCATACGAGCAGTACTTC
NA,TRBV12-2,NA,TRBJ2-3,CASRPTSSTDTQYF,TGTGCAAGTCGCCCCACTAGTAGCACAGATACGCAGTATTTT
NA,TRBV6-5,NA,TRBJ1-1,CASSPRQAWNTEAFF,TGTGCCAGCAGTCCCCGACAGGCTTGGAACACTGAAGCTTTCTTT
NA,TRBV7-3,NA,TRBJ1-3,CASSLTGTTSGNTIYF,TGTGCCAGCAGCTTAACTGGGACTACCTCTGGAAACACCATATATTTT
NA,TRBV5-8,once,TRBJ2-2,CASSLDGGSAGELFF,TGTGCCAGCAGCTTGGATGGGGGCTCGGCCGGGGAGCTGTTTTTT
NA,TRBV10-1,NA,TRBJ1-6,CASSERGENYNSPLHF,TGCGCCAGCAGTGAACGGGGGGAGAACTATAATTCACCCCTCCACTTT
TRBD2,TRBV19,NA,TRBJ2-5,CASRDSGLAGFQETQYF,TGTGCCAGTAGAGATTCCGGGCTAGCGGGGTTCCAAGAGACCCAGTACTTC
NA,TRBV6-1,few,TRBJ1-5,CASSELHGEAQHF,TGTGCCAGCAGTGAGTTACACGGAGAGGCCCAGCATTTT
NA,TRBV6-1,NA,TRBJ2-7,CASSEIGSSYEQYF,TGTGCCAGCAGTGAAATAGGGAGCTCCTACGAGCAGTACTTC
TRBD2,TRBV7-7,NA,TRBJ2-7,CASSLRRECSYEQYF,TGTGCCAGCAGCTTACGGCGGGAGTGTTCCTACGAGCAGTACTTC
TRBD2,TRBV7-9,once,TRBJ2-3,CASSPTTSADTQYF,TGTGCCAGCAGCCCGACGACTAGCGCAGATACGCAGTATTTT
NA,TRBV2,NA,TRBJ2-5,CASRWTVEETQYF,TGTGCCAGCAGATGGACAGTGGAAGAGACCCAGTACTTC
TRBD1,TRBV18,NA,TRBJ1-2,CASSPWTTGGADYGYTF,TGTGCCAGCTCACCGTGGACTACAGGGGGCGCTGACTATGGCTACACCTTC
TRBD1,TRBV28,NA,TRBJ1-2,CASKEGAGYGYTF,TGTGCCAGTAAGGAGGGGGCCGGCTATGGCTACACCTTC
NA,TRBV12-2,NA,TRBJ2-2,CASRPPKGPRARNTGELFF,TGTGCAAGTCGCCCGCCCAAAGGGCCCAGGGCAAGGAACACCGGGGAGCTGTTTTTT
NA,TRBV5-4,NA,TRBJ2-3,CASSLAGTTPMGDTQYF,TGTGCCAGCAGCTTGGCTGGGACAACGCCGATGGGGGATACGCAGTATTTT
NA,TRBV2,once,TRBJ2-1,CARELTTDLNEQFF,TGTGCCAGGGAACTAACTACCGACCTCAATGAGCAGTTCTTC
NA,TRBV10-1,NA,TRBJ2-2,CASRNRVNTGELFF,TGCGCCAGCAGAAACAGGGTTAACACCGGGGAGCTGTTTTTT
TRBD1,TRBV6-6,NA,TRBJ2-7,CASREEGDSKQYF,TGTGCCAGCAGGGAAGAAGGGGACAGTAAGCAGTACTTC
NA,TRBV30,NA,TRBJ1-1,CAWRRMNVAEAFF,TGTGCCTGGAGGCGTATGAACGTCGCTGAAGCTTTCTTT
NA,TRBV6-5,NA,TRBJ1-5,CASSSQYSNQPQHF,TGTGCCAGCAGTTCTCAGTATAGCAATCAGCCCCAGCATTTT
TRBD1,TRBV3-1/TRBV3-2,NA,TRBJ2-7,CASSQDRDSEQYF,TGTGCCAGCAGCCAAGATCGGGACAGCGAGCAGTACTTC
TRBD1,TRBV30,NA,TRBJ2-6,CASYRQGRSGANVLTF,TGTGCCTCCTACCGACAGGGCCGCTCTGGGGCCAACGTCCTGACTTTC
NA,TRBV12-3/TRBV12-4,NA,TRBJ2-2,CASRTREAGELFF,TGTGCCAGCAGGACCCGTGAGGCCGGGGAGCTGTTTTTT
NA,TRBV28,NA,TRBJ2-5,CASGSGALQETQYF,TGTGCCAGCGGTAGCGGAGCACTCCAAGAGACCCAGTACTTC
NA,TRBV19,NA,TRBJ1-6,CASNLLGLPLHF,TGTGCCAGTAATTTACTCGGTTTACCCCTCCACTTT
TRBD1,TRBV2,once,TRBJ1-4,CASTRQGAGVNEKLFF,TGTGCCAGCACCCGACAGGGGGCTGGGGTTAATGAAAAACTGTTTTTT
TRBD1,TRBV6-5,NA,TRBJ2-7,CASSPPGQAYEQYF,TGTGCCAGCAGTCCCCCGGGACAGGCCTACGAGCAGTACTTC
NA,TRBV18,NA,TRBJ2-6,CASSPVPGAGANVLTF,TGTGCCAGCTCACCCGTCCCGGGGGCTGGGGCCAACGTCCTGACTTTC
NA,TRBV6-5,NA,TRBJ2-5,CASVAGQLQETQYF,TGTGCCAGCGTCGCGGGACAGCTACAAGAGACCCAGTACTTC
TRBD1,TRBV6-6,once,TRBJ1-3,CASSHARQGYSGNTIYF,TGTGCCAGCAGTCACGCCAGACAGGGGTACTCTGGAAACACCATATATTTT
NA,TRBV5-1,NA,TRBJ2-1,CASRPQTDYNEQFF,TGCGCCAGCAGGCCCCAGACAGATTACAATGAGCAGTTCTTC
NA,TRBV30,NA,TRBJ1-6,CAWSLSPYNSPLHF,TGTGCCTGGAGCCTCAGTCCCTATAATTCACCCCTCCACTTT
TRBD1,TRBV29-1,NA,TRBJ1-6,CSARDRPNSPLHF,TGCAGCGCTAGGGACAGGCCCAATTCACCCCTCCACTTT
TRBD1,TRBV19,NA,TRBJ2-2,CASSIGTGPGELFF,TGTGCCAGTAGTATTGGGACAGGGCCCGGGGAGCTGTTTTTT
NA,TRBV7-2,NA,TRBJ1-5,CASSLGAQGDGQPQHF,TGTGCCAGCAGCTTAGGGGCGCAGGGCGACGGTCAGCCCCAGCATTTT
NA,TRBV21-1,NA,TRBJ1-2,CASSKEGGRDYGYTF,TGTGCCAGCAGCAAAGAAGGGGGTCGGGACTATGGCTACACCTTC
NA,TRBV7-9,few,TRBJ1-3,CASSLALTGGNTIYF,TGTGCCAGCAGCTTAGCGCTTACGGGGGGCAACACCATATATTTT
NA,TRBV15,NA,TRBJ1-1,CATSRGETAFNTEAFF,TGTGCCACCAGCAGAGGAGAGACAGCCTTCAACACTGAAGCTTTCTTT
TRBD2,TRBV27,NA,TRBJ2-5,CASSAGTSGGTETQYF,TGTGCCAGCAGTGCCGGGACTAGCGGGGGGACAGAGACCCAGTACTTC
TRBD1,TRBV27,NA,TRBJ2-7,CASRGLGQGLSSYEQYF,TGTGCCAGCCGGGGGTTAGGACAGGGCCTATCTTCCTACGAGCAGTACTTC
NA,TRBV28,NA,TRBJ2-1,CASSSGNEQFF,TGTGCCAGCAGTTCGGGGAATGAGCAGTTCTTC
NA,TRBV7-6,NA,TRBJ2-5,CASSLVSHLQETQYF,TGTGCCAGCAGCTTAGTGTCACATCTCCAAGAGACCCAGTACTTC
TRBD2,TRBV7-2,NA,TRBJ2-4,CASSLGTSGANIQYF,TGTGCCAGCAGCTTAGGGACTAGCGGGGCCAACATTCAGTACTTC
TRBD2,TRBV3-1/TRBV3-2,NA,TRBJ2-7,CASSQDLASGVGGRYF,TGTGCCAGCAGCCAAGATCTGGCTAGCGGGGTGGGCGGGCGGTACTTC
NA,TRBV5-5,NA,TRBJ2-3,CASSRRGGLSTDTQYF,TGTGCCAGCAGCCGGAGGGGGGGCCTTAGCACAGATACGCAGTATTTT
TRBD1,TRBV3-1/TRBV3-2,NA,TRBJ2-3,CASSPQGNRGAIF,TGTGCCAGCAGCCCCCAGGGTAACAGGGGGGCAATTTTT
TRBD1,TRBV9,once,TRBJ2-3,CASSVGQGLHTQYF,TGTGCCAGCAGCGTAGGACAGGGCTTACATACGCAGTATTTT
NA,TRBV24-1,NA,TRBJ1-6,CATSSGSYNSPLHF,TGTGCCACCAGTTCAGGCTCCTATAATTCACCCCTCCACTTT
TRBD2,TRBV10-3,NA,TRBJ2-3,CAIKGLGPDTQYF,TGTGCCATCAAAGGACTAGGGCCAGATACGCAGTATTTT
NA,TRBV5-6,NA,TRBJ2-5,CASSRDLQETQYF,TGTGCCAGCAGTCGGGACTTACAAGAGACCCAGTACTTC
NA,TRBV28,NA,TRBJ1-4,CASSTGGAGTNEKLFF,TGTGCCAGCAGTACGGGAGGGGCTGGGACTAATGAAAAACTGTTTTTT
NA,TRBV2,NA,TRBJ2-7,CASSGRAGPYEQYF,TGTGCCAGCAGTGGCAGGGCCGGCCCTTACGAGCAGTACTTC